This TCR beta chain was sequenced in a study of blood T cell repertoires in COVID-19. Background on the study: The origin of the acute and convalescent COVID-19 samples was the United States, Italy and Spain. T cells, B-cell-depleted T cells, or PBMCs provided the cDNA or gDNA that served as material.

Patients at the Seattle site were enrolled during active infection and followed longitudinally. V was trimmed by 5 bases and J by 4 bases, leaving 17 bases between them. This CDR3 comprises 15 residues. Germline V gives CDR1 MNHEY, CDR2 SMNVEV (reference sequence). Sequenced by immunoSEQ multiplex PCR; TCRdb stores in-frame clones only, minus some. This sample has just over 150,000 clones, with about 90% found just once. This TCR was sampled from a man aged 30 to 39 with COVID-19, enrolled during active disease. V usage is TRBV27 and J usage is TRBJ1-1; D not resolved. Sequenced input: peripheral blood. The chain's CDR3 is CASSRPQAAGTEAFF. The CDR3 DNA follows: TGTGCCAGCAGTCGCCCCCAGGCGGCGGGCACTGAAGCTTTCTTT.